This T cell receptor (beta chain) was profiled in a study of T cell repertoires and Cas9 in healthy adults. Study-wide context: SpCas9-reactive CD4 and CD8 T cells were characterized for potency, cytotoxicity and lineage.

The data were produced by immunoSEQ multiplex PCR, yet TCRdb's version contains in-frame clones alone and is incomplete. The sample comprises roughly 23,000 clones, about 89% of which are singletons, and about 1.6% rests with the top ten. Germline-derived CDR1 and CDR2 are SGHRS and YFSETQ. The CDR3 contains 14 residues. Between the trimmed V and J ends, which lost 0 bases and 1 base, there was a span of 5 bases. A word on this clone: The antigen is unknown.

Study results and caveats: SpCas9-reactive regulatory T cells reportedly mitigated SpCas9-reactive effector T cells in vitro.

The J gene is TRBJ2-1, the V gene TRBV5-1; possible D gene TRBD1, 5 bases. The sequence came from a human donor in good health. The sample consisted of CD4+ effector T cells (CD127+, CD25-, CD137-, CD154-) from PBMCs; culture status not recorded. Here the CDR3 reads CASSLGQSYNEQFF. CDR3 sequence (DNA): TGCGCCAGCAGCTTGGGACAGTCCTACAATGAGCAGTTCTTC.